Presented here are 32 T cell receptor beta chains from one specimen sequenced in a study of cytomegalovirus exposure and HLA in healthy donors. Measured with immunoSEQ multiplex PCR; TCRdb has only the in-frame clones, and not every one. This table holds around 300,000 clones, 75% to 90% found once. Material: PBMCs. These receptor sequences come from a woman younger than 45 in good health and CMV-seropositive.

This chain joins TRBV7-9 and TRBJ2-3, with D hard to call. This CDR3 has 14 amino acids. Trimming took off 7 bases at V and 1 base at J, with 12 bases between the two ends. Germline V lookup: CDR1 SEHNR, CDR2 FQNEAQ (reference sequence). The CDR3 DNA is TGTGCCAGCACCCCCGGTAGTCGCACAGATACGCAGTATTTT. Residues: CASTPGSRTDTQYF.

CDR3 sequence reads: CAWSSGALQPQHF. The CDR3, as DNA: TGTGCCTGGAGCTCAGGGGCCCTTCAGCCCCAGCATTTT. The chain couples TRBV30 to TRBJ1-5; maybe TRBD1 (6 bases). With 3 bases removed from V and 6 bases from J, the gap between germline ends came to 12 bases. The germline CDR1 and CDR2 sequences are GTSNPN and SVGIG (reference sequence). This CDR3 is 13 amino acids long. The variable domain in full, completed from reference TRBV30 and TRBJ1-5, reads SQTIHQWPATLVQPVGSPLSLECTVEGTSNPNLYWYRQAAGRGLQLLFYSVGIGQISSEVPQNLSASRPQDRQFILSSKKLLLSDSGFYLCAWSSGALQPQHFGDGTRLSIL.

A few counts support this clone. The chain couples TRBV7-2 to TRBJ2-7; 11 nucleotides line up with TRBD2. This CDR3 has 17 amino acids. The germline V gene encodes CDR1 SGHTA and CDR2 FQGNSA. J gave up 3 bases and V 7 bases, and 14 bases lay outside the gene matches. In nucleotides, the CDR3 is TGTGCCAGCACCCCAAGGATAGCGGGGGGGCGGAACTACGAGCAGTACTTC. Translated: CASTPRIAGGRNYEQYF.

V and J are TRBV2 and TRBJ1-1; weak D call: TRBD1 (6 bases). This CDR3 is built from 11 residues. From germline, CDR1 is SNHLY and CDR2 FYNNEI. V lost 9 bases to trimming and J lost 4 bases, with 9 bases between them. CDR3 region: CASRQVTEAFF. CDR3 nucleotide sequence: TGTGCCAGTCGACAGGTCACTGAAGCTTTCTTT.

The rearrangement links TRBV19 to TRBJ2-1, with 9 bases that match TRBD2. This CDR3 region has 15 residues. Germline CDR1 is LNHDA and CDR2 is SQIVND (reference sequence). With V trimmed by 4 bases and J by 7 bases, 8 bases remained unmatched. The DNA of the CDR3 is TGTGCCAGTAGTACCCGCGGGGGGGGACGAAATGAGCAGTTCTTC. Protein: CASSTRGGGRNEQFF.

The genes are TRBV15 and TRBJ2-7; possibly TRBD2 for D (6 bases). Trimming left V 1 base short and J 5 bases short, with 12 bases between. CDR1 LNHNV and CDR2 YYDKDF come from the germline V gene (reference sequence). The length of the CDR3 is 14 residues. This CDR3 is CATSRVEGGNEQYF. In DNA form, the CDR3 reads TGTGCCACCAGCAGAGTGGAGGGAGGTAACGAGCAGTACTTC.

The rearrangement joins TRBV4-1 to TRBJ1-1; maybe TRBD1 (6 bases). CDR1 and CDR2 from the germline V gene are MGHRA and YSYEKL. The germline V and J ends were trimmed by 4 bases and 6 bases, with 15 bases remaining between them. CDR3 size: 14 residues. This CDR3 reads CASSRAGDVAEAFF. The CDR3 DNA sequence: TGCGCCAGCAGCCGGGCAGGGGATGTGGCTGAAGCTTTCTTT.

The chain combines TRBV5-1 with TRBJ1-5, with TRBD1 matching over 9 bases. Germline loops: CDR1 SGHRS, CDR2 YFSETQ. V was clipped by 4 bases and J by 9 bases; unmatched bases: 2. CDR3 length: 12 amino acids. CDR3 sequence (DNA): TGCGCCAGCAGCCAGGGACAGGGGCCCCAGCATTTT. Residues: CASSQGQGPQHF.

The genes are TRBV5-1 and TRBJ2-3; 10 nucleotides match TRBD1. This CDR3 comprises 14 residues. V lost 7 bases and J lost 3; bases outside the gene matches: 5. Germline lookup yields CDR1 SGHRS and CDR2 YFSETQ. The chain's CDR3 is CASDPGQGTDTQYF. CDR3 DNA sequence: TGCGCCAGCGACCCGGGACAGGGGACAGATACGCAGTATTTT. Full variable domain (missing parts from reference TRBV5-1 and TRBJ2-3): KAGVTQTPRYLIKTRGQQVTLSCSPISGHRSVSWYQQTPGQGLQFLFEYFSETQRNKGNFPGRFSGRQFSNSRSEMNVSTLELGDSALYLCASDPGQGTDTQYFGPGTRLTVL.

The genes are TRBV28 and TRBJ2-7, with TRBD2 as a possible D gene (6 bases). The CDR3 is 14 amino acids. Germline values: CDR1 MDHEN, CDR2 SYDVKM. The V end lost 2 bases, the J end lost 3 bases, and 11 bases lay between the germline ends. CDR3 sequence: CASSLGGFSYEQYF. The CDR3 bases are TGTGCCAGCAGTTTAGGAGGGTTTAGCTACGAGCAGTACTTC. Filled out from reference TRBV28 and TRBJ2-7, the complete variable domain reads DVKVTQSSRYLVKRTGEKVFLECVQDMDHENMFWYRQDPGLGLRLIYFSYDVKMKEKGDIPEGYSVSREKKERFSLILESASTNQTSMYLCASSLGGFSYEQYFGPGTRLTVT.

CDR3 sequence (DNA): TGCGCCAGCAGTCAATTCCCCGAGACAGGTGCCCCGATGGCCCAGTACTTC. Its protein product is CASSQFPETGAPMAQYF. The genes are TRBV23-1 and TRBJ2-5, with D possibly matching TRBD1 (6 bases). TRBV23-1 is an open reading frame, and its role is uncertain. The CDR3 loop spans 17 amino acids. V was shortened by 1 base and J by 9 bases, with 24 bases between the two germline ends.

This chain links TRBV29-1 with TRBJ2-1; either TRBD1 or TRBD2 may supply D (5 bases each). The CDR3 contains 16 residues. V lost 4 bases, J lost 6 bases, and 22 bases lay in between. Germline-derived CDR1 and CDR2 are SQVTM and ANQGSEA. This CDR3 is CSVGYLSQGPSNEQFF. The CDR3 bases are TGCAGCGTTGGGTATCTTTCCCAGGGACCTTCCAATGAGCAGTTCTTC.

A word on this clone: Other nucleotide sequences from this sample produce the same CDR3. This sequence joins TRBV27 and TRBJ2-3; no definite D call. The CDR3 totals 12 residues. Between the trimmed V and J ends, which lost 5 bases and 0 bases, there was a span of 3 bases. CDR1 is MNHEY, CDR2 SMNVEV, per germline (reference sequence). This chain's CDR3 is CASSPSTDTQYF. CDR3 DNA sequence: TGTGCCAGCAGTCCAAGCACAGATACGCAGTATTTT.

This rearrangement joins TRBV29-1 to TRBJ2-1; perhaps TRBD1 as D (5 bases). Germline V gene lookup returns CDR1 SQVTM and CDR2 ANQGSEA. The CDR3 totals 12 residues. The V end was cut by 7 bases, the J end by 4 bases, with 11 bases between. The CDR3 sequence is CSATGRYNEQFF. As DNA, the CDR3 is TGCAGCGCCACAGGACGTTACAATGAGCAGTTCTTC.

This clone was seen a single time. CDR3 coding DNA: TGTGCCAGCAGCGGTTTCGCAGGGGTGAACACCGGGGAGCTGTTTTTT. Amino acids: CASSGFAGVNTGELFF. The genes are TRBV7-6 and TRBJ2-2; D perhaps matches TRBD1 (6 bases). The V end lost 5 bases, the J end lost 1 base, and 14 bases lay between the germline ends. This CDR3 is 16 amino acids long. In germline, CDR1 is SGHVS, CDR2 FNYEAQ.

The V call is TRBV11-2, the J call TRBJ2-3; 8 bases match TRBD1. V gave up 2 bases and J gave up 4 bases; unmatched junction bases: 11. Germline loops: CDR1 SGHAT, CDR2 FQNNGV. The length of the CDR3 is 17 residues. CDR3 amino acids: CASSLQGAGLGADTQYF. CDR3 bases: TGTGCCAGCAGCTTACAGGGGGCGGGCCTTGGGGCAGATACGCAGTATTTT. The variable domain in full, with the rest retrieved from reference TRBV11-2 and TRBJ2-3, is EAGVAQSPRYKIIEKRQSVAFWCNPISGHATLYWYQQILGQGPKLLIQFQNNGVVDDSQLPKDRFSAERLKGVDSTLKIQPAKLEDSAVYLCASSLQGAGLGADTQYFGPGTRLTVL.

The gene calls are TRBV4-3 and TRBJ2-3; the D is unclear. Germline V gene lookup returns CDR1 LGHNA and CDR2 YSLEER. Trimming stripped 4 bases from V and 1 base from J, with 9 bases between. This CDR3 has 14 residues. The CDR3 sequence is CASSPILGTDTQYF. DNA for the CDR3: TGCGCCAGCAGCCCGATACTCGGCACAGATACGCAGTATTTT.

The chain uses TRBV4-3 and TRBJ2-7; D gene uncertain. This CDR3 has 12 residues. Germline V gives CDR1 LGHNA, CDR2 YSLEER. The germline V and J ends were trimmed by 4 bases and 5 bases, with 9 bases remaining between them. CDR3 bases: TGCGCCAGCAGCCGATTTCCCAACGAGCAGTACTTC. Residues: CASSRFPNEQYF.

V is TRBV14 and J is TRBJ2-1; D remains ambiguous. Trimming shortened V by 0 bases and J by 4 bases, and 7 bases separated the two germline ends. This CDR3 is 14 amino acids long. In germline, CDR1 is SGHDN, CDR2 FVKESK. The CDR3 coding sequence is TGTGCCAGCAGCCAAGATAGGGTTTACAATGAGCAGTTCTTC. This encodes CASSQDRVYNEQFF.

Comment on this clone: Its ends do not fully match the called genes, so a read error is possible. The rearrangement joins TRBV2 to TRBJ1-6; D is undetermined. The germline gives CDR1 SNHLY, CDR2 FYNNEI. This CDR3 has 14 amino acids. CDR3 amino acids: CASREVRDNSPLHF. The CDR3 DNA reads TGTGCCAGCAGGGAAGTTCGGGATAATTCACCCCTCCACTTT.

The chain joins TRBV28 to TRBJ2-1; 9 bases match TRBD1. CDR1 and CDR2 from the germline V gene are MDHEN and SYDVKM. CDR3 length: 15 amino acids. The J segment lost 6 bases and the V segment lost 5 bases, leaving 8 bases of the junction unmatched. The CDR3 coding sequence is TGTGCCAGCAGTGCGGACAGGGGTTGGTTCAATGAGCAGTTCTTC. Translated, it gives CASSADRGWFNEQFF.

The chain couples TRBV7-8 to TRBJ1-1; D possibly corresponds to TRBD1 (6 bases). The CDR3 loop spans 14 amino acids. Germline CDR1 SGHVS, CDR2 FQNEAQ. Trimming took 3 bases from V and 6 from J, leaving 14 bases between them. CDR3 nucleotides: TGTGCCAGCAGCTTGACAGGTCGTGGCCCTGAAGCTTTCTTT. It is translated as CASSLTGRGPEAFF.

This chain joins TRBV14 and TRBJ2-5, with 10 bases fitting TRBD1. J gave up 0 bases and V 1 base, and 2 bases lay outside the gene matches. The CDR3 extends over 16 amino acids. The germline gives CDR1 SGHDN, CDR2 FVKESK. DNA for the CDR3: TGTGCCAGCAGCCAAGGTGGGACAGGGGACCAAGAGACCCAGTACTTC. Translating gives CASSQGGTGDQETQYF.

This clone was counted only a few times. J is TRBJ2-7 and V is TRBV30, with 9 positions matching TRBD1. The germline V gene encodes CDR1 GTSNPN and CDR2 SVGIG (reference sequence). The CDR3 runs 15 residues. V shed 1 base, J shed 5 bases, and the junction held 9 bases outside the gene matches. CDR3 region: CAWSAKRQGGHEQYF. The CDR3 DNA sequence: TGTGCCTGGAGTGCAAAACGACAGGGGGGTCACGAGCAGTACTTC.

V and J are TRBV9 and TRBJ2-2; 9 bases are shared with TRBD2. The V gene end was trimmed by 6 bases and the J gene end by 8 bases; junction bases not matched to a gene: 14. The CDR3 has 16 residues. Germline values: CDR1 SGDLS, CDR2 YYNGEE. CDR3 protein: CASTSGISPPPGELFF. The DNA of the CDR3 is TGTGCCAGCACTAGCGGGATATCCCCCCCACCGGGGGAGCTGTTTTTT.

In regard to this clone: Other DNA sequences within the sample encode an identical CDR3. V is TRBV5-1 and J is TRBJ2-3; 11 bases align to TRBD2. Germline trimming cut 1 base from V and 3 bases from J; bases unmatched to any gene: 1. In germline, CDR1 is SGHRS, CDR2 YFSETQ. The CDR3 has 15 residues. CDR3 sequence reads: CASSLLAGGTDTQYF. CDR3 in DNA: TGCGCCAGCAGCTTGCTAGCGGGAGGTACAGATACGCAGTATTTT.

The chain joins TRBV27 to TRBJ2-1; 8 nucleotides match TRBD2. V was clipped by 10 bases and J by 4 bases; unmatched bases: 12. This CDR3 is 15 amino acids long. Looked up from germline, CDR1 is MNHEY and CDR2 is SMNVEV (reference sequence). Here the CDR3 reads CATWAGGARYNEQFF. The CDR3, as DNA: TGTGCCACTTGGGCGGGGGGCGCTCGTTACAATGAGCAGTTCTTC.

This chain joins TRBV2 and TRBJ2-7; 8 positions match TRBD2. The CDR3 covers 15 residues. V lost 9 bases and J lost 6; bases outside the gene matches: 16. In germline, CDR1 is SNHLY, CDR2 FYNNEI. CDR3 region: CASEWLTSGLGEQYF. CDR3 coding DNA: TGTGCCAGTGAATGGCTCACTAGCGGTCTAGGCGAGCAGTACTTC.

The gene calls are TRBV2 and TRBJ1-2; D uncertain. V was cut by 3 bases and J by 3 bases, with 8 bases left in between. CDR3 size: 13 residues. Germline V gene lookup returns CDR1 SNHLY and CDR2 FYNNEI. Here the CDR3 DNA reads TGTGCCAGCAGTGACCCCAGCGACTATGGCTACACCTTC. Protein sequence: CASSDPSDYGYTF.

This clone has a single count. The rearrangement links TRBV2 to TRBJ1-2; weak D call: TRBD1 (6 bases). The ends were cut back, 8 bases at V and 8 bases at J, with 24 bases in the middle. Germline V gene sequence: CDR1 SNHLY, CDR2 FYNNEI. CDR3 length: 15 amino acids. In DNA, the CDR3 is TGTGCCAGCCCAACCTATTCCGGGACAACCTGGGGCTACACCTTC. It codes for CASPTYSGTTWGYTF.

This clone was seen once. The chain has TRBV13 and TRBJ1-3; D is undetermined. Trimming removed 5 bases at V and 0 bases at J, with 11 bases between. The CDR3 has 15 residues. The germline V gene encodes CDR1 PRHDT and CDR2 FYEKMQ (reference sequence). CDR3 protein: CASSAGLLSGNTIYF. The CDR3 DNA is TGTGCCAGCAGCGCCGGACTGCTCTCTGGAAACACCATATATTTT.

The V call is TRBV18, the J call TRBJ2-2; D unclear. Trimming took off 3 bases at V and 7 bases at J, with 12 bases between the two ends. The CDR3 contains 14 residues. Germline CDR1 is KGHSH and CDR2 is LQKENI. CDR3 residues: CASSPRTIHGELFF. The CDR3 DNA sequence: TGTGCCAGCTCACCCCGAACGATTCACGGGGAGCTGTTTTTT.